This T cell receptor beta chain was sequenced during a study of Ad26.COV2.S vaccination and SARS-CoV-2 variants. Whole-study context: Administration of Ad26.COV2.S was intramuscular, either once or twice 56 days apart.

The method was immunoSEQ multiplex PCR; TCRdb's version includes in-frame clones alone and lacks a portion of them. The data show about 280,000 clones, over 75% seen once. This CDR3 contains 12 residues. The germline V and J ends were trimmed by 6 bases and 3 bases, with 6 bases remaining between them. Germline CDR1 and CDR2: LNHDA and SQIVND (reference sequence). Treatment noted: roughly 18 received Ad26.COV2.S at low or high dose, single or two shots; about 5 received placebo; per-sample allocation not given. Repertoires come from day 63 after the first vaccine or placebo injection. This clone has more than one count but fewer than ten.

V usage is TRBV19 and J usage is TRBJ1-5; D call uncertain. The sample consisted of peripheral blood, taken in a trial of Ad26.COV2.S vaccine versus placebo. The TCR sequence derives from a person between 18 and 65 years old who received the Ad26.COV2.S COVID-19 vaccine or a placebo. CDR3 residues: CASRVANQPQHF. CDR3 sequence (DNA): TGTGCCAGTAGGGTCGCCAATCAGCCCCAGCATTTT.